The T cell receptor beta chain under discussion was sequenced for a study of shared clonotypes between healthy human individuals. Points from the study as a whole: The sharing of 4% to 5.5% of naive CD4 clonotypes was seen across a handful of donors.

Data came from immunoSEQ multiplex PCR; TCRdb stores just in-frame clones and leaves some out. The sample records 2.5 million or so clones, approximately 92% being singletons. HIV-negative, healthy adults without recent acute infections or vaccinations were the donors. The trim removed 3 bases at V and 0 bases at J, leaving 12 bases unmatched. The germline CDR1 and CDR2 sequences are SGDLS and YYNGEE. This CDR3 comprises 19 residues. Comment on this clone: Antigen: not known.

Sample: naive CD4+ T cells sorted from blood. Subset specified: CD45RA+ positively selected. V and J are TRBV9 and TRBJ1-6; 7 bases align to TRBD1. This TCR was recovered from a man between 18 and 35 years old in good health. CDR3 sequence: CASSAGRTGPDSYNSPLHF. The CDR3 DNA sequence: TGTGCCAGCAGCGCGGGCCGGACAGGCCCAGACTCCTATAATTCACCCCTCCACTTT.